One and the same sample provided the 12 T cell receptor beta chains below, sequenced in a study of T cell responses to AZD1222 COVID-19 vaccine. Sequenced by immunoSEQ multiplex PCR; TCRdb stores in-frame clones only, minus some. The table lists under 120,000 clones, approximately 90% of them singletons, with about 2.5% in the top ten. This material consisted of peripheral blood, taken 28 days after the second AZD1222 dose. The receptors were sampled from an adult who received the AZD1222 COVID-19 vaccine.

The chain uses TRBV7-2 and TRBJ2-7, with D perhaps TRBD1 or TRBD2 (5 bases each). Trimming cost V 5 bases and J 5 bases, with 16 bases left between them. Germline V lookup: CDR1 SGHTA, CDR2 FQGNSA. The CDR3 sequence is 14 residues long. The CDR3 region has the DNA TGTGCCAGCAGCCCCCGACGGGGCCACCACGAGCAGTACTTC. Its protein product is CASSPRRGHHEQYF.

This clone was seen only once. V usage is TRBV10-3 and J usage is TRBJ1-2, with 8 bases matching TRBD1. Germline trimming cut 10 bases from V and 6 bases from J; bases unmatched to any gene: 7. The V gene's germline CDR1 is ENHRY and CDR2 SYGVKD. The CDR3 loop spans 12 amino acids. The CDR3 loop reads CATRTGRDGYTF. CDR3 nucleotide sequence: TGTGCCACTAGGACAGGGCGGGATGGCTACACCTTC.

V gene TRBV5-1 combines with J gene TRBJ1-5, with 8 bases aligning to TRBD1. The length of the CDR3 is 15 residues. The junction had 1 base not matched to a gene; V was cut back by 0 bases and J by 2 bases. The germline CDR1 and CDR2 sequences are SGHRS and YFSETQ. The CDR3 spells CASSLAGGGNQPQHF. The CDR3 coding sequence is TGCGCCAGCAGCTTGGCAGGGGGCGGCAATCAGCCCCAGCATTTT.

The V gene is TRBV2, the J gene TRBJ2-7; D remains ambiguous. Trimming took 7 bases from V and 4 from J, leaving 5 bases between them. This CDR3 contains 10 residues. Germline V gene data show CDR1 as SNHLY and CDR2 as FYNNEI. The CDR3 here is CASKSYEQYF. The CDR3, as DNA: TGTGCCAGCAAGTCGTACGAGCAGTACTTC. Based on the CDR3 plus reference TRBV2 and TRBJ2-7, the full variable domain is EPEVTQTPSHQVTQMGQEVILRCVPISNHLYFYWYRQILGQKVEFLVSFYNNEISEKSEIFDDQFSVERPDGSNFTLKIRSTKLEDSAMYFCASKSYEQYFGPGTRLTVT.

The chain has TRBV6-5 and TRBJ2-3; D may correspond to TRBD1 or TRBD2 (5 bases each). The germline CDR1 and CDR2 sequences are MNHEY and SVGAGI. V was trimmed by 6 bases and J by 6 bases, leaving 13 bases between them. The CDR3 sequence is 13 residues long. CDR3 sequence reads: CASRKGRRDTQYF. The DNA of the CDR3 is TGTGCCAGCAGGAAGGGGAGAAGGGATACGCAGTATTTT.

The CDR3 region has the DNA TGTGCCAGCAGTCGGGACAGGGAGTACTATGGCTACACCTTC. It yields the protein CASSRDREYYGYTF. The V and J genes are TRBV2 and TRBJ1-2, with 9 bases that match TRBD1. V lost 5 bases to trimming and J lost 3 bases; unmatched junction nucleotides: 4. Germline CDR1 and CDR2: SNHLY and FYNNEI. The CDR3 loop spans 14 amino acids.

The count of this clone is one. This rearrangement joins TRBV19 to TRBJ1-4, with a possible D match to TRBD1 (6 bases). The germline V gene has CDR1 LNHDA and CDR2 SQIVND (reference sequence). With 4 bases removed from V and 4 bases from J, the gap between germline ends came to 10 bases. CDR3 length: 14 amino acids. Here the CDR3 reads CASSNGQLNEKLFF. CDR3 nucleotide sequence: TGTGCCAGTAGTAACGGACAGCTTAATGAAAAACTGTTTTTT.

V gene TRBV7-3 combines with J gene TRBJ2-6, with D maybe TRBD1 (6 bases). This CDR3 spans 18 amino acids. Germline V CDR1 and CDR2: SGHTA, FQGTGA. The ends were cut back, 1 base at V and 0 bases at J, with 13 bases in the middle. The CDR3 region is CASSLIPSGVSGANVLTF. In DNA form, the CDR3 reads TGTGCCAGCAGCTTAATTCCTTCAGGGGTCTCTGGGGCCAACGTCCTGACTTTC.

This chain joins TRBV7-6 and TRBJ2-7; TRBD2 matches at 15 bases. The CDR3 contains 16 residues. The V gene's germline CDR1 is SGHVS and CDR2 FNYEAQ. Unmatched junction bases numbered 4, after V lost 5 bases and J lost 2 bases. CDR3 residues: CASSHGTSGRPYEQYF. The CDR3 DNA is TGTGCCAGCAGCCATGGGACTAGCGGGAGGCCCTACGAGCAGTACTTC.

This clone has a handful of counts. This chain uses TRBV9 with TRBJ1-1; D might be TRBD1 (5 bases). Trimming removed 6 bases from V and 0 bases from J, with 15 bases in between. The germline V gene has CDR1 SGDLS and CDR2 YYNGEE. CDR3 length: 15 amino acids. CDR3 DNA sequence: TGTGCCAGCACCCGAGGGGCAGGATTGAACACTGAAGCTTTCTTT. Residues: CASTRGAGLNTEAFF.

The chain links TRBV11-2 to TRBJ1-2; D remains unclear. Germline lookup yields CDR1 SGHAT and CDR2 FQNNGV. This CDR3 is 14 amino acids long. V lost 7 bases and J lost 0, with 12 bases in between. The CDR3 nucleotides read TGTGCCAGCACTGTGACCGTAGCTAACTATGGCTACACCTTC. Its protein is CASTVTVANYGYTF.

The chain recombines TRBV7-2 with TRBJ1-2; unclear D gene. Germline V CDR1 and CDR2: SGHTA, FQGNSA. The CDR3 length is 10 residues. The ends were cut back, 4 bases at V and 8 bases at J, with 5 bases in the middle. Written as DNA, the CDR3 is TGTGCCAGCAGCTCGCAGGGCTACACCTTC. Its protein product is CASSSQGYTF. Combining the CDR3 with reference TRBV7-2 and TRBJ1-2 gives the whole variable domain GAGVSQSPSNKVTEKGKDVELRCDPISGHTALYWYRQSLGQGLEFLIYFQGNSAPDKSGLPSDRFSAERTGGSVSTLTIQRTQQEDSAVYLCASSSQGYTFGSGTRLTVV.